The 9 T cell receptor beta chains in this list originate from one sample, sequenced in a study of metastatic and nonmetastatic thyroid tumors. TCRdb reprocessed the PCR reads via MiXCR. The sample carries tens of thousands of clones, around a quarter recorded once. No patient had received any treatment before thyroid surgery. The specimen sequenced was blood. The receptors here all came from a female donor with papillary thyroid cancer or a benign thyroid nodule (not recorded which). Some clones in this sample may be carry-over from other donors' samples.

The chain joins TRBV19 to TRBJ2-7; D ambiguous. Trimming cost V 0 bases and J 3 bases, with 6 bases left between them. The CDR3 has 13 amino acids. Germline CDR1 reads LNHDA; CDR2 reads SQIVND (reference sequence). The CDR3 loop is CASSIDPCYEQYF. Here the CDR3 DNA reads TGTGCCAGTAGTATAGATCCTTGCTACGAGCAGTACTTC.

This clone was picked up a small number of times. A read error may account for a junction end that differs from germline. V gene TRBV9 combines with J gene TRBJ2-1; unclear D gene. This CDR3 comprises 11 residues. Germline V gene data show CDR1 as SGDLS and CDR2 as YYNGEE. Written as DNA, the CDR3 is TGCGCCAGCAGCGCATGGGTAGAGCAGTTCTTC. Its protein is CASSAWVEQFF.

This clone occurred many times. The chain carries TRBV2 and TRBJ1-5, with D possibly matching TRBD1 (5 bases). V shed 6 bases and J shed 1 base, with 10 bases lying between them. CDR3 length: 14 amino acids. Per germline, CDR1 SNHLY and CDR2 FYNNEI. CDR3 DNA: TGTGCCAGCAGGGGGCAGATGAGCAATCAGCCCCAGCATTTT. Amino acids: CASRGQMSNQPQHF.

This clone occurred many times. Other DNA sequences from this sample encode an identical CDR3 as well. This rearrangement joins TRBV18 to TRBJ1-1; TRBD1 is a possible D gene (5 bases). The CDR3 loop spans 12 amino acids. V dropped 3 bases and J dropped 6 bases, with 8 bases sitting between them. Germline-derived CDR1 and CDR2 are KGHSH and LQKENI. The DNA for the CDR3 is TGTGCCAGCTCACCCCAGGGTTCTGAAGCTTTCTTT. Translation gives CASSPQGSEAFF.

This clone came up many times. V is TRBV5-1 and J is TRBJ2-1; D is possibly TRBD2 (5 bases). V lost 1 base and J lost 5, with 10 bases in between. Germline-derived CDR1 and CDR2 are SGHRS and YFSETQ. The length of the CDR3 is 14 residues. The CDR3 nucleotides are TGCGCCAGCAGCTTGCGGGGTCGGCACAATGAGCAGTTCTTC. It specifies CASSLRGRHNEQFF.

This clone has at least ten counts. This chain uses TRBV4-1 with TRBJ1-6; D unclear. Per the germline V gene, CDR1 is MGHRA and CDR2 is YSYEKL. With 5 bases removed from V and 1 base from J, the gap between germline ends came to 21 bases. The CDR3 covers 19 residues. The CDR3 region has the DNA TGCGCCAGCAGCGCATCCCTCCGCCGTAAGGGTTCCTATAATTCACCCCTCCACTTT. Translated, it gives CASSASLRRKGSYNSPLHF.

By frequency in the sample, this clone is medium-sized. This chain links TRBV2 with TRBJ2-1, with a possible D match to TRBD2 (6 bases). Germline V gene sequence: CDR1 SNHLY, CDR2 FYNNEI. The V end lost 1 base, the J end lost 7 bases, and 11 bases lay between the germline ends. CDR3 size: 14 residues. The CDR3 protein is CASSEDGRLNEQFF. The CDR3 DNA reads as TGTGCCAGCAGTGAAGACGGGAGACTTAATGAGCAGTTCTTC.

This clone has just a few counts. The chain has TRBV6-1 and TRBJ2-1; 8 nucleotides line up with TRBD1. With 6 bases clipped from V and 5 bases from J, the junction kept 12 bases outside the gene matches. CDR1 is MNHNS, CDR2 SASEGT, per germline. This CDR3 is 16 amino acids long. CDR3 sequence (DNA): TGTGCCAGCAGGGAAAGGGGGCAGGGGGCACACAATGAGCAGTTCTTC. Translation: CASRERGQGAHNEQFF.

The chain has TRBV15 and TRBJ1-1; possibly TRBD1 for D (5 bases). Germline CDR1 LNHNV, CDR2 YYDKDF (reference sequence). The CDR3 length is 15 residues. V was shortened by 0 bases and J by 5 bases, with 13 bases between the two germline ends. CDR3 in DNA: TGTGCCACCAGCAGAGATAGGGACTACGGAACTGAAGCTTTCTTT. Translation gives CATSRDRDYGTEAFF.